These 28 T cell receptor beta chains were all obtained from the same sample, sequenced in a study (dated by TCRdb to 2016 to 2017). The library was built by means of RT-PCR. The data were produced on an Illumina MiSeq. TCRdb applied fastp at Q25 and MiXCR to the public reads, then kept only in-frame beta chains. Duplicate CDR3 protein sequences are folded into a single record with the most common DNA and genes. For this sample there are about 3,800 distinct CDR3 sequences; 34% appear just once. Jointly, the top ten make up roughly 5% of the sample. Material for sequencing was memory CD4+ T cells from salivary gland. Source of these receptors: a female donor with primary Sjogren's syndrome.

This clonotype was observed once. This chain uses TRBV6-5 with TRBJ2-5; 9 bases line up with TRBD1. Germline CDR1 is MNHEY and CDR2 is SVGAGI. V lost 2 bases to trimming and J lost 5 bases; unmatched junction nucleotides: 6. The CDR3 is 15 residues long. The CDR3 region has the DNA TGTGCCAGCAGTTACCCGACAGGGGGGGTGGAGACCCAGTACTTC. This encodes CASSYPTGGVETQYF.

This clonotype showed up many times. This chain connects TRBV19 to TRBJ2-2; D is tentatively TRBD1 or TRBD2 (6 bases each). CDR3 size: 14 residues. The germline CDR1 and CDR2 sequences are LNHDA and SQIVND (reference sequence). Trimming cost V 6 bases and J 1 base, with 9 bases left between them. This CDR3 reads CASRRGENTGELFF. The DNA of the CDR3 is TGTGCCAGTAGGAGGGGGGAGAACACCGGGGAGCTGTTTTTT. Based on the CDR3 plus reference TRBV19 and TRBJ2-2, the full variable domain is DGGITQSPKYLFRKEGQNVTLSCEQNLNHDAMYWYRQDPGQGLRLIYYSQIVNDFQKGDIAEGYSVSREKKESFPLTVTSAQKNPTAFYLCASRRGENTGELFFGEGSRLTVL.

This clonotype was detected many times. The CDR3 DNA follows: TGTGCCAGCAGCCCCCGGTTGGGAAACACCATATATTTT. Its protein is CASSPRLGNTIYF. The chain recombines TRBV7-2 with TRBJ1-3; D not resolved. Germline V gene data show CDR1 as SGHTA and CDR2 as FQGNSA. The CDR3 has 13 amino acids. Trimming took off 5 bases at V and 4 bases at J, with 9 bases between the two ends.

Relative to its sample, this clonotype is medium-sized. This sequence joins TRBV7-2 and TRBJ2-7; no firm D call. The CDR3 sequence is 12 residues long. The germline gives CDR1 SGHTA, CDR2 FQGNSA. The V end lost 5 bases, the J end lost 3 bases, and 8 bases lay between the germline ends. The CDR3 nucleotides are TGTGCCAGCAGCGGGGATATCTACGAGCAGTACTTC. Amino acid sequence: CASSGDIYEQYF.

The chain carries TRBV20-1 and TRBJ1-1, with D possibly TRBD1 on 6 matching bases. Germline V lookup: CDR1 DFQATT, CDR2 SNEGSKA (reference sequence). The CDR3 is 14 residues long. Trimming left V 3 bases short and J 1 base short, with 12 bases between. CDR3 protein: CSASGGAGNTEAFF. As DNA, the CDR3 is TGCAGTGCTAGCGGGGGGGCCGGGAACACTGAAGCTTTCTTT.

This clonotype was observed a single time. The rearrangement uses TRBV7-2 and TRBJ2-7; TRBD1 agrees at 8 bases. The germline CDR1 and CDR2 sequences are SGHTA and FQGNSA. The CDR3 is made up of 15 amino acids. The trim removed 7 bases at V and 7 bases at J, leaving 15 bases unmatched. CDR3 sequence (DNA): TGTGCCAGCATCCGAGCAGGGGGCAGGGTCCATGAGCAGTACGTC. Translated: CASIRAGGRVHEQYV.

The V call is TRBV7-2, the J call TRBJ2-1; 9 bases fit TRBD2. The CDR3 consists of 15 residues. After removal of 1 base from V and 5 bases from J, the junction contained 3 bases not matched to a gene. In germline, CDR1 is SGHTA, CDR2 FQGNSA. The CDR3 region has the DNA TGTGCCAGCAGCTTAGTAGCGGGAGTAAACAATGAGCAGTTCTTC. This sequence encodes CASSLVAGVNNEQFF.

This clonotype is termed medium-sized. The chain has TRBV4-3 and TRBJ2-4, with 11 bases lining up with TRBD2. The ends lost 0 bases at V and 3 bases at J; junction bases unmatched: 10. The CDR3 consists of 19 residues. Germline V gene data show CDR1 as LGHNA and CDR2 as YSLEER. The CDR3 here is CASSQEGTSGRLGKNIQYF. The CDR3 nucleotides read TGCGCCAGCAGCCAAGAAGGGACTAGCGGACGTTTGGGCAAAAACATTCAGTACTTC.

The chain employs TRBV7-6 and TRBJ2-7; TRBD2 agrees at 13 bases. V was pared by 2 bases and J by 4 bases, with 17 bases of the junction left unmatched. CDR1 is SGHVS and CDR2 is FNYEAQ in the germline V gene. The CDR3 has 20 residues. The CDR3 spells CASSLRDRGTSGTSSYEQYF. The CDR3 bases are TGTGCCAGCAGCTTAAGGGACAGGGGGACTAGCGGGACTAGCAGTTACGAGCAGTACTTC.

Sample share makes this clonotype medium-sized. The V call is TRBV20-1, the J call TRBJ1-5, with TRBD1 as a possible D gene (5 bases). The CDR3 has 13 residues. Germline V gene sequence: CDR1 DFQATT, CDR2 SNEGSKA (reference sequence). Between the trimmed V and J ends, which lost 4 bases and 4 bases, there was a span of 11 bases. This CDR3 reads CSATLDTNQPQHF. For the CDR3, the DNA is TGCAGTGCTACCTTGGACACTAATCAGCCCCAGCATTTT.

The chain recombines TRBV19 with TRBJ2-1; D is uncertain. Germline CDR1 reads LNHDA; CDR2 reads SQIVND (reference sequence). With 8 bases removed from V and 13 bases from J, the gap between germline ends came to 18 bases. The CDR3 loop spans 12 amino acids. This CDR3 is CASGDPGFYQFF. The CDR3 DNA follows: TGTGCCAGTGGAGATCCCGGGTTCTACCAGTTCTTC.

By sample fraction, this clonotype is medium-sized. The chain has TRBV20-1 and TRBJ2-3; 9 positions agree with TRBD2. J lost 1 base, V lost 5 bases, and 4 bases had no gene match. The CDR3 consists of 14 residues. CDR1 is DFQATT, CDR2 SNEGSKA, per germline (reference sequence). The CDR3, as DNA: TGCAGTGCTGGAAGGACTAGCGGCACAGATACGCAGTATTTT. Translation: CSAGRTSGTDTQYF.

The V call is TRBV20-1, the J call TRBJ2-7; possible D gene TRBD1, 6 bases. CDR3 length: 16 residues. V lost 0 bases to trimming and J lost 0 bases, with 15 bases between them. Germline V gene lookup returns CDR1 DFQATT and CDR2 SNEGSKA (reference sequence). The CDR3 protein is CSARDSDTGSSYEQYF. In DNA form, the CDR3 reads TGCAGTGCTAGAGACTCAGATACAGGGAGCTCCTACGAGCAGTACTTC.

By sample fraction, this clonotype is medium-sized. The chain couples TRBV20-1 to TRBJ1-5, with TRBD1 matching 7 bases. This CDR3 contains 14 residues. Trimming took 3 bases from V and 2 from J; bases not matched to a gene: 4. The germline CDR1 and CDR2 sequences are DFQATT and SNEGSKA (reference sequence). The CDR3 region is CSASRQGGNQPQHF. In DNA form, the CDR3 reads TGCAGTGCTAGTAGGCAGGGGGGCAATCAGCCCCAGCATTTT.

The CDR3 reads CSARDWDSYGYTF. The CDR3 DNA is TGCAGTGCTAGAGATTGGGACAGCTATGGCTACACCTTC. V usage is TRBV20-1 and J usage is TRBJ1-2; 7 nucleotides line up with TRBD1. This CDR3 region has 13 residues. The V gene end was trimmed by 0 bases and the J gene end by 4 bases; junction bases not matched to a gene: 2. Germline V gene lookup returns CDR1 DFQATT and CDR2 SNEGSKA (reference sequence).

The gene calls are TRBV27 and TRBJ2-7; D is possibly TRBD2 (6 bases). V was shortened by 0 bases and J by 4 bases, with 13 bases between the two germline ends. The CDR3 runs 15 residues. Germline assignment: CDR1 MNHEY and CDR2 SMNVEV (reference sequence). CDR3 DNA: TGTGCCAGCAGTTTATCCTACCGGGGAGGTTACGAGCAGTACTTC. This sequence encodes CASSLSYRGGYEQYF.

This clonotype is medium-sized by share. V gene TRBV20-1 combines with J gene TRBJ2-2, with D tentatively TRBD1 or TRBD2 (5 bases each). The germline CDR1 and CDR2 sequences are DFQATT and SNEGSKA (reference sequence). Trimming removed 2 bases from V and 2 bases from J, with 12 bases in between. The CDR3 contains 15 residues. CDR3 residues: CSARRDEKNTGELFF. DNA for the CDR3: TGCAGTGCTAGAAGGGACGAGAAAAACACCGGGGAGCTGTTTTTT.

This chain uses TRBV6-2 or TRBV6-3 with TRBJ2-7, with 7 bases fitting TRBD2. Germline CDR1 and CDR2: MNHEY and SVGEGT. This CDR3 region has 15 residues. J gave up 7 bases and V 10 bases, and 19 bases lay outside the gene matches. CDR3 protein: CATRLGEGRGNEQYV. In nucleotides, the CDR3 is TGTGCCACCCGATTGGGGGAGGGCCGCGGCAATGAGCAGTACGTC.

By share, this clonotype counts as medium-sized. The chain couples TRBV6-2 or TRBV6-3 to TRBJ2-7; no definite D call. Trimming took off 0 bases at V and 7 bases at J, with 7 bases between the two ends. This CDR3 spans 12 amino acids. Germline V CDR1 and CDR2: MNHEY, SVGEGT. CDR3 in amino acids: CASSYSLGEQYV. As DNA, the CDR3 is TGTGCCAGCAGTTACTCTCTCGGGGAGCAGTACGTC.

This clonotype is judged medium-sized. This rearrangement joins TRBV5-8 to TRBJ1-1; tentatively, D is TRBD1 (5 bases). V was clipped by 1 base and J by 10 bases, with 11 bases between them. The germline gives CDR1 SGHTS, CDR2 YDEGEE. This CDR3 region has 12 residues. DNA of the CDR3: TGTGCCAGCAGCTTGACGGGGCGGGGAGCTTTCTTT. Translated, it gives CASSLTGRGAFF.

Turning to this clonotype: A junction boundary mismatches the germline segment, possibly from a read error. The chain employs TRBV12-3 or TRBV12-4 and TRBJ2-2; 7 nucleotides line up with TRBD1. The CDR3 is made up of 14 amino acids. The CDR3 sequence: CASKGAQNTGELFF. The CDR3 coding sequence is TGTGCCAGCAAGGGGGCGCAGAACACCGGGGAGCTGTTTTTC.

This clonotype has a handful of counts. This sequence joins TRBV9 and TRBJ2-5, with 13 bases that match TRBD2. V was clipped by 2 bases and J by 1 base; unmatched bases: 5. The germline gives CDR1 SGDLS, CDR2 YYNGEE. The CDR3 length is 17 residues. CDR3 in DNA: TGTGCCAGCAGCGTTGGACTAGCGGGGGAGACCCAAGAGACCCAGTACTTC. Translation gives CASSVGLAGETQETQYF.

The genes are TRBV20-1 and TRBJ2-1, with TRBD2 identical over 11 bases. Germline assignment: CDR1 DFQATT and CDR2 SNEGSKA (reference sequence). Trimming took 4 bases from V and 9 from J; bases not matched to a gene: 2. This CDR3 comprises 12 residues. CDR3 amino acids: CSANSGGGEQFF. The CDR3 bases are TGCAGTGCTAATAGCGGGGGGGGTGAGCAGTTCTTC.

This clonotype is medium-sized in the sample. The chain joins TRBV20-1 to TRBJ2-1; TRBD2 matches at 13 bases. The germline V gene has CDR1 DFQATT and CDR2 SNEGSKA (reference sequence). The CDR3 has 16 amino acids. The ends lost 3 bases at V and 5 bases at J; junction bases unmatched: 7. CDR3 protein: CSARWTSGRDDNEQFF. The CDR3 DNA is TGCAGTGCTAGGTGGACTAGCGGGAGAGATGACAATGAGCAGTTCTTC.

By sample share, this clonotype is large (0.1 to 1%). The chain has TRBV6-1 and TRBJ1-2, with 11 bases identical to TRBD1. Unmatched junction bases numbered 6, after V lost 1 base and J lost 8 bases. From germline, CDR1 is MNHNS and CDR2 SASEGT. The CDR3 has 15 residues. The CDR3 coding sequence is TGTGCCAGCAGTGAAGGCAGGACAGGGGGCGGAGGCTACACCTTC. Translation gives CASSEGRTGGGGYTF.

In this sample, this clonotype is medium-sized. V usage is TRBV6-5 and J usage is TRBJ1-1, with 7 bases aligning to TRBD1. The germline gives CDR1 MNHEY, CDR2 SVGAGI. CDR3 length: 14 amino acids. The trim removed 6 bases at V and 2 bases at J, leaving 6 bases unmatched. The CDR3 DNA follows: TGTGCCAGCAGGGCGACAGGGCAAAACACTGAAGCTTTCTTT. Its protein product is CASRATGQNTEAFF.

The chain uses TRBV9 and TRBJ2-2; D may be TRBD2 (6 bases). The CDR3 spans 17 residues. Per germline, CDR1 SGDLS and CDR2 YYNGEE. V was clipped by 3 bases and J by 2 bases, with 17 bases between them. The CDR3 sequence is CASSEGTFSGNTGELFF. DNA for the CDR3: TGTGCCAGCAGCGAGGGGACTTTCTCTGGAAACACCGGGGAGCTGTTTTTT.

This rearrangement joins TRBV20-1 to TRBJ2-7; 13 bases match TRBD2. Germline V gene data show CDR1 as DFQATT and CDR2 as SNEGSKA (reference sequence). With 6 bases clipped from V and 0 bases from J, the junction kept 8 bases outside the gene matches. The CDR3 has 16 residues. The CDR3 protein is CSASRRTSGSSYEQYF. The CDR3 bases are TGCAGTGCCAGCAGACGGACTAGCGGGAGCTCCTACGAGCAGTACTTC.